Here is one T cell receptor (beta chain) with its context. Its antigen remains unknown. The data were produced by immunoSEQ multiplex PCR, yet TCRdb's version contains in-frame clones alone and is incomplete. The sample comprises some 130,000 clones, around nine tenths of which are singletons, and roughly 2% rests with the top ten. The data were taken from a study of T cell responses to AZD1222 COVID-19 vaccine. Across the whole study: Pooling was applied to second doses at about 4 or about 12 weeks.

Notes on the study in general: The study reported that nearly half of spike-specific TCRs target unmutated variant regions. Possibly, clonal diversity was underestimated; donors were largely white British and included more females. Spike-spanning, vaccine-associated CD4 TCRs were dominant at 160-218 and 743-854.

Germline V lookup: CDR1 MNHEY, CDR2 SVGAGI. The CDR3 contains 14 residues. Trimming left V 2 bases short and J 4 bases short, with 12 bases between. The material sequenced was peripheral blood, taken on day 0 of AZD1222 vaccination. The V gene is TRBV6-5, the J gene TRBJ2-7; a weak D match, TRBD2 (6 bases). This clonotype was sampled from an adult in good health. The CDR3 sequence is CASSYGSGRYEQYF. DNA of the CDR3: TGTGCCAGCAGTTACGGATCGGGGAGGTACGAGCAGTACTTC.